The clone carrying this T cell receptor (beta chain) has only a few counts. Its target is unknown. The germline CDR1 and CDR2 sequences are LNHDA and SQIVND (reference sequence). V lost 7 bases to trimming and J lost 5 bases, with 17 bases between them. The CDR3 totals 15 residues. Data came from immunoSEQ multiplex PCR; TCRdb stores just in-frame clones and leaves some out. Of 120,000 to 150,000 clones in the sample, 88% were seen once. The sample comes from a study of T cell responses to AZD1222 COVID-19 vaccine. The study, taken as a whole, reports: Just a handful of people given AZD1222 tested seropositive at baseline.

The TCR originated in an adult in good health. The J gene is TRBJ1-4, the V gene TRBV19; possibly TRBD1 for D (5 bases). The sequenced sample was peripheral blood, obtained on day 0 of AZD1222 vaccination. The CDR3 DNA follows: TGTGCCAGTAAGTCCTCGGGACCGACGAATGAAAAACTGTTTTTT. This sequence encodes CASKSSGPTNEKLFF. The full variable domain, completed using reference TRBV19 and TRBJ1-4, is DGGITQSPKYLFRKEGQNVTLSCEQNLNHDAMYWYRQDPGQGLRLIYYSQIVNDFQKGDIAEGYSVSREKKESFPLTVTSAQKNPTAFYLCASKSSGPTNEKLFFGSGTQLSVL.